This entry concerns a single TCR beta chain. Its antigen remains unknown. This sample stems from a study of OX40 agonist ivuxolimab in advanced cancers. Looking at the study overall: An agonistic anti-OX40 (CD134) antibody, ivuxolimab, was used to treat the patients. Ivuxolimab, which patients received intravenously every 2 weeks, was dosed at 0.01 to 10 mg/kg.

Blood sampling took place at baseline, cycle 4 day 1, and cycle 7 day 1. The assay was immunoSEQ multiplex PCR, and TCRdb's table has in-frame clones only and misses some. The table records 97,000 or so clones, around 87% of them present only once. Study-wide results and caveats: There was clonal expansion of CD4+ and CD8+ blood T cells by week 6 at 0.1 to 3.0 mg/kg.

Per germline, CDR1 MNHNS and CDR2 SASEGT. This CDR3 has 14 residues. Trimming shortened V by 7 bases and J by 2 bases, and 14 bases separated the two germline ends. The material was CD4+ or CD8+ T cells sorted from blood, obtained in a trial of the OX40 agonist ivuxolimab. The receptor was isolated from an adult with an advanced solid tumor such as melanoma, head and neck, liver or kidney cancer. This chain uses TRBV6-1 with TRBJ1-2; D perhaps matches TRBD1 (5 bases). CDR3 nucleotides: TGTGCCAGCACCGCGGCCCAGGGAAACTATGGCTACACCTTC. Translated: CASTAAQGNYGYTF.